This note documents a single T cell receptor (beta chain) sequence. The target of this receptor is not known. Base qualities were left out, and no much larger clone turns up one base away. The intended sense of this specimen's treatment or condition label: 15 to 20 received Ad26.COV2.S at low or high dose, single or two shots; several received placebo; per-sample allocation not given. For vaccine and placebo recipients, repertoires were sequenced using samples collected on day 63 after the first injection. Cohort 1b enrolled fewer than 30 adults aged 18-55 years at a single site in Boston, USA, between 29 July and 7 August 2020. Ad26.COV2.S consisted of a replication-incompetent adenovirus type 26 vector by which a prefusion-stabilized SARS-CoV-2 spike protein from the original Wuhan strain was expressed. This specimen belongs to a study of Ad26.COV2.S vaccination and SARS-CoV-2 variants (dated by TCRdb to about 2021). Describing the broader study: Donors in the vaccine arm were drawn from COV1001, a multicentre, randomized, double-blind, placebo-controlled phase I-IIa trial testing Ad26.COV2.S in healthy adults. Trial participants were randomized into five groups of five: low-dose or high-dose Ad26.COV2.S given once or twice, or placebo on both occasions. A total of 32 samples were included in the TCR-sequenced set, comprising roughly 19 Ad26.COV2.S vaccine recipients, 5 placebo recipients and 8 SARS-CoV-2 convalescent individuals. Ad26.COV2.S was given intramuscularly at 5x10^10 or 1x10^11 viral particles, as a single shot or as two shots 56 days apart. TCRbeta repertoire sequencing served as the tool for gauging how specific and how broad the SARS-CoV-2-reactive T cell receptors were following Ad26.COV2.S vaccination. Investigators remained blinded to trial group allocation during experiments and outcome assessment.

What the study reported, not specific to this receptor: Substantial breadth of spike-specific CD8+ and CD4+ T cell responses was reported after vaccination. Ad26.COV2.S recipients had higher spike-specific TCR breadth than placebo recipients (P = 0.0014). The authors noted that total T cell responses may have been underestimated by the TCR breadth and depth analyses. Vaccine and placebo recipients had comparable non-spike TCR breadth, which fits with the vaccine containing only spike. Comparing responses between vaccine doses or regimens was not something the study was powered to do.

Including the terminal cysteine and phenylalanine, the CDR3 comprises 17 residues. Just the 51-base CDR3 DNA is kept, in frame starting at base 1. As encoded in the germline V gene, CDR1 is SGDLS while CDR2 is YYNGEE. Trimming takes 0 bases from V and 6 bases from J, and the germline ends sit 21 bases apart. The immunoSEQ Assay was the method used to sequence TCRbeta CDR3 regions. After extraction, genomic DNA underwent amplification by bias-controlled multiplex PCR, followed by high-throughput sequencing. The authors' analysis ran thus. To quantify the absolute abundance of every unique TCRbeta CDR3 region, sequences were collapsed and filtered. T cell fraction was estimated by normalizing TCRbeta template counts to usable DNA, with usable DNA measured through amplification of reference genes found in all nucleated cells. Repertoire TCRs were annotated as SARS-CoV-2-specific when V gene, CDR3 amino acid sequence and J gene were exactly matched to a known reactive TCR set. The reference SARS-CoV-2 TCR set was derived from MIRA and filtered for enrichment in COVID-19-positive ImmuneCODE repertoires, a step that removed public or cross-reactive TCRs. Drawing on the MIRA antigens, annotated TCRs were analysed further at the level of specific ORF or position within ORF. Breadth was defined as the number of annotated unique rearrangements divided by the total number of unique productive rearrangements, and depth was defined as the summed frequency of the annotated unique rearrangements. TCR breadth was compared between groups using two-sided Wilcoxon rank-sum tests. In its TCRdb copy, this immuneACCESS table keeps in-frame sequences only and misses some clones. Where compared with another copy, unresolved V genes explain less than half of these, and the others have no known cause. Clone size and V and J calls were adopted from that table, with D and trimming inferred from the DNA. Present in this sample are 320,000 or so clones, roughly 90% of which were seen just once. The ten top clones hold about 5.4% of the sample.

The sequence links TRBV9 to TRBJ1-2, with a tentative D gene TRBD1 over 6 matching bases. The receptor comes from a person aged 18 to 65 who received the Ad26.COV2.S COVID-19 vaccine or a placebo. The sample consisted of peripheral blood, taken in a trial of Ad26.COV2.S vaccine versus placebo. The DNA is TGTGCCAGCAGCGTAGCGGGGAACGACTGGGGGCAGCATGGCTACACCTTC. Its translation is CASSVAGNDWGQHGYTF.